This is a list of T cell receptor beta chains from one sample in a study of blood T cell repertoires in COVID-19. Repertoires were generated with immunoSEQ multiplex PCR, while TCRdb's copy carries only in-frame clones and drops some. The sample lists over 85,000 clones, around nine tenths occurring once. Sample: peripheral blood. These TCRs come from a man aged 50-60 years with active or convalescent COVID-19. Both conserved end residues are trimmed from each CDR3.

>TRBJ2-1|TRBV7-7
ASSLGPGGSYNEQF
>TRBJ1-1|TRBV6-5
ASSYGGVWDTEAF
>TRBJ2-3|TRBV12-5
ASGLGSGGQDTQY
>TRBJ1-6|TRBV19
ASSIPRSYNSPLH
>TRBJ1-4|TRBV5-1
ASSPGQAVDEKLF
>TRBJ1-6|TRBV28
ASSPHTGDSPLH
>TRBJ2-2|TRBV27
ASSKGQLNTGELF
>TRBJ1-1|TRBV27
ASSFWGRGGTEAF
>TRBJ1-1|TRBV7-9
ASSLVLGYTEAF
>TRBJ2-3|TRBV25-1
ASSVGGDRSTDTQY
>TRBJ2-7|TRBV5-1
ASSSRGGGQGFNEQY
>TRBJ1-4|TRBV4-1
ASSQDPQVATNEKLF
>TRBJ1-2|TRBV18
ASSPPSTAGYT
>TRBJ1-1|TRBV19
ASSNSGTANTEAF
>TRBJ2-3|TRBV7-2
ASSLVKRVLGTDTQY
>TRBJ2-7|TRBV7-9
ASSTTGGPYEQY
>TRBJ2-2|TRBV24-1
ATSDTRRDRGTGELF
>TRBJ1-5|TRBV3-1/TRBV3-2
ASSQGQGNQPQH
>TRBJ1-1|TRBV5-6
ASSRGGLRTEAF
>TRBJ2-5|TRBV5-1
ASSRGTGSSETQY
>TRBJ1-1|TRBV5-1
ASSLEGTAPGVI
>TRBJ1-1|TRBV10-3
AISSTSGQGEAF
>TRBJ2-1|TRBV7-6
ASSRAGFSSYNEQF
>TRBJ1-2|TRBV5-8
ASSISTGDHYGYT
>TRBJ2-3|TRBV5-4
ASSPRTSGGSTDTQY
>TRBJ1-2|TRBV6-1
ASSEALLNRGDGYT
>TRBJ2-3|TRBV4-1
ASSLTSLADTQY
>TRBJ2-2|TRBV6-4
ASSEQGGVGELF
>TRBJ1-2|TRBV2
ASSAGTGGSGGYT
>TRBJ2-1|TRBV5-6
ASSLGQLNNEQF
>TRBJ2-3|TRBV4-2
ASRLAGETDTQY
>TRBJ2-3|TRBV29-1
SVESGDTTDTQY
>TRBJ2-7|TRBV24-1
ATQKQGTYEQY
>TRBJ2-7|TRBV5-4
ASRDASGDFEQY
>TRBJ2-1|TRBV4-1
ASSQDSGGTYNEQF
>TRBJ2-3|TRBV7-2
ASSLKGADTQY
>TRBJ2-2|TRBV6-4
ASSAGQGNTGELF
>TRBJ1-1|TRBV11-2
ASSLQVLNTEAF
>TRBJ2-3|TRBV5-4
ASSLAGGGAEDTQY
>TRBJ2-3|TRBV9
ASSVAIWGGSDTQY
>TRBJ1-1|TRBV7-2
ASSYGQGGSTEAF
>TRBJ1-1|TRBV6-6
ASSYSTGGDTEAF
>TRBJ1-1|TRBV27
ASSWKEGTEAF
>TRBJ1-1|TRBV7-9
ASRRTDPGDTEAF
>TRBJ2-4|TRBV27
ASSFNAGVSGNIQY
>TRBJ1-2|TRBV28
ASSALQGAQ